Listed below are T cell receptor beta chains from one sample, sequenced in a study of OX40 agonist ivuxolimab in advanced cancers. Produced via immunoSEQ multiplex PCR; TCRdb's table is partial and in-frame only. The sample has roughly 76,000 clones, 85% to 90% seen once. Specimen: CD4+ or CD8+ T cells sorted from blood, collected in a trial of the OX40 agonist ivuxolimab. The receptors shown here come from an adult with an advanced solid tumor such as melanoma, head and neck, liver or kidney cancer. Each CDR3 is given with its conserved first and last residue. Fields, in order: D gene, V gene, clone size, J gene, CDR3 DNA, CDR3 protein. The D gene is left open where the match is weak. Expanded clones get a size class; other rows say once, few or many, or leave the size out.

.	TRBV14	.	TRBJ2-5	TGTGCCAGCAGCCTCGGGACTCCCCAGGAGACCCAGTACTTC	CASSLGTPQETQYF
.	TRBV10-2	.	TRBJ2-1	TGCGCCAGCAGTGAGTCGACTCGTCGGGCCAGGAGTAATGAGCAGTTCTTC	CASSESTRRARSNEQFF
.	TRBV6-5	.	TRBJ2-7	TGTGCCAGCAGTTACTCGTCAGAGAGCTCCTACGAGCAGTACTTC	CASSYSSESSYEQYF
.	TRBV5-4	once	TRBJ2-7	TGTGCCAGCAGCCCCGCCTCTAGCGTAGGCGAGCAGTACTTC	CASSPASSVGEQYF
TRBD1	TRBV5-1	.	TRBJ2-7	TGCGCCAGCTCCCTTCAGGGGGCAACAAACTACGAGCAGTACTTC	CASSLQGATNYEQYF
TRBD1	TRBV7-2	.	TRBJ2-7	TGTGCCAGCAGCTTGACAGGGTTTATCGGCGAGCAGTACTTC	CASSLTGFIGEQYF
TRBD2	TRBV6-5	.	TRBJ2-7	TGTGCCAGCAGTTACCCAGTCTCTAGCGGGCTCGACGAGCAGTACTTC	CASSYPVSSGLDEQYF
TRBD1	TRBV28	.	TRBJ2-7	TGTGCCAGCAGCCCAGGGGGCTGGTACGAGCAGTACTTC	CASSPGGWYEQYF
.	TRBV9	.	TRBJ2-1	TGTGCCAGCAGCTCCCTCCCCGTCAGGGAGCAGTTCTTC	CASSSLPVREQFF
TRBD1	TRBV6-5	once	TRBJ2-2	TGTGCCAGCTGGGCAGGGGGCCACACCGGGGAGCTGTTTTTT	CASWAGGHTGELFF
.	TRBV28	.	TRBJ1-1	TGTGCCAGCAGTTTAGCAACTAGTGAAGCTTTCTTT	CASSLATSEAFF
TRBD2	TRBV28	few	TRBJ2-1	TGTGCCAGCATGAGCGGGAGTCTATACAATGAGCAGTTCTTC	CASMSGSLYNEQFF
.	TRBV20-1	.	TRBJ1-2	TGCAGTGCTAGCCACGATGGCTACACCTTC	CSASHDGYTF
.	TRBV28	few	TRBJ2-5	TGTGCCAGCAGTTTATGGGGGACACTCACAAAAGAGACCCAGTACTTC	CASSLWGTLTKETQYF
TRBD1	TRBV2	few	TRBJ1-2	TGTGCCAGCATCTCCCAGGGTAGGGGGCGAGGTGGCTACACCTTC	CASISQGRGRGGYTF
.	TRBV7-2	.	TRBJ2-2	TGTGTCAGCAGCCATCGGACCGGGGAGCTGTTTTTT	CVSSHRTGELFF
TRBD1	TRBV7-2	.	TRBJ1-2	TGTGCCAGCAGCCCGCGACAGGGTCCAGACTATGGCTACACCTTC	CASSPRQGPDYGYTF
.	TRBV6-4	.	TRBJ1-4	TGTGCCAGCAGTGACTCGGAGGGTGGAGAGAGGGAAAAACTGTTTTTT	CASSDSEGGEREKLFF
TRBD1	TRBV6-6	.	TRBJ2-3	TGTGCCAGCAGTAACAGGGGAACAGATACGCAGTATTTT	CASSNRGTDTQYF
TRBD1	TRBV11-3	once	TRBJ2-1	TGTGCCAGCTCAGAGTACCAGGGGGCACATGAGCAGTTCTTC	CASSEYQGAHEQFF
TRBD2	TRBV7-2	.	TRBJ2-1	TGTGCCAGCAGCTTATCTAGCGGGGGGTACAATGAGCAGTTCTTC	CASSLSSGGYNEQFF
TRBD1	TRBV5-1	.	TRBJ2-3	TGCGCCAGCAGCGGGAGACAGGGAGAGGTGACAGATACGCAGTATTTT	CASSGRQGEVTDTQYF
.	TRBV27	few	TRBJ2-2	TGTGCCAGCAGTGCACCTAGTTTCTCGAACACCGGGGAGCTGTTTTTT	CASSAPSFSNTGELFF
TRBD1	TRBV27	.	TRBJ2-2	TGTGCCAGCAGCCCGACAGGGGACACCGGGGAGCTGTTTTTT	CASSPTGDTGELFF
TRBD2	TRBV27	.	TRBJ2-7	TGTGCCAGCAGTTTAGGCGGGAGACCGGATTACGAGCAGTACTTC	CASSLGGRPDYEQYF
TRBD2	TRBV18	.	TRBJ2-7	TGTGCCAGCTCACCACCGACTAGCGGGAGGGCCGCCGAGCAGTACTTC	CASSPPTSGRAAEQYF
.	TRBV28	.	TRBJ1-5	TGTGCCAGCAGTTTCCCGGGAAATCAGCCCCAGCATTTT	CASSFPGNQPQHF
.	TRBV4-1	.	TRBJ1-5	TGCGCCAGCAGCCAAGATGAGCGGGGCCTCTATAGCAATCAGCCCCAGCATTTT	CASSQDERGLYSNQPQHF
TRBD1	TRBV29-1	.	TRBJ1-5	TGCAGCGCAACCATCGGACAGGTCAATCAGCCCCAGCATTTT	CSATIGQVNQPQHF
TRBD1	TRBV4-3	.	TRBJ2-7	TGCGCCAGCAGCCAAGAGGGGACAGGGGGCGTCTACGAGCAGTACTTC	CASSQEGTGGVYEQYF
.	TRBV7-9	.	TRBJ1-1	TGTGCCAGCAGCTCAAGGGGAGACACTGAAGCTTTCTTT	CASSSRGDTEAFF
.	TRBV6-6	.	TRBJ2-1	TGTGCCAGCAGTTACTGGGGGGGCGCTTACAATGAGCAGTTCTTC	CASSYWGGAYNEQFF
.	TRBV7-2	.	TRBJ2-3	TGTGCCAGCAGCTTAGAACCATTTCGAGGTACGCAGTATTTT	CASSLEPFRGTQYF